This is a list of T cell receptor beta chains from one sample in a study of T-cell reconstitution after alpha-beta-depleted transplantation in children. TCRdb reprocessed the PCR reads with MiXCR, giving one entry per CDR3 protein. The sample carries 90,000 to 100,000 distinct CDR3 sequences, around 22% recorded once. Material: PBMCs, obtained before TCRalphabeta/CD19-depleted stem cell transplant. The receptors derive from a boy between 2 and 10 years old with acute lymphoblastic leukemia, due to receive a stem cell transplant. CDR3s include the opening cysteine and the closing phenylalanine or tryptophan. The D gene is left open where the match is weak. Clone size is shown for a subset of rows, as once, few, many or a class of expanded clone.

D: TRBD1; J: TRBJ2-2; V: TRBV11-2; size: NA; DNA: TGTGCCAGCAGCCCCCTCCCGGGACAGGGTATCACCGGGGAGCTGTTTTTT; CDR3: CASSPLPGQGITGELFF
D: NA; J: TRBJ1-1; V: TRBV9; size: NA; DNA: TGTGCCAGCAGCGGGCTGACAGAAGAAGCTTTCTTT; CDR3: CASSGLTEEAFF
D: NA; J: TRBJ1-4; V: TRBV5-1; size: NA; DNA: TGCGCCAGCACCCTACTGAAGCTACAGGAGGAGGATGAAAAACTGTTTTTT; CDR3: CASTLLKLQEEDEKLFF
D: NA; J: TRBJ1-6; V: TRBV6-1; size: NA; DNA: TGTGCCAGCAGTGACCCCGCCCGGGGTGTGAGTTCACCCCTCCACTTT; CDR3: CASSDPARGVSSPLHF
D: NA; J: TRBJ2-1; V: TRBV5-1; size: NA; DNA: TGCGCCAGCAGCGAGGAGGGGGCGAACAATGAGCAGTTCTTC; CDR3: CASSEEGANNEQFF
D: NA; J: TRBJ2-5; V: TRBV12-3/TRBV12-4; size: NA; DNA: TGTGCCAGCAGTTTAAACGAGAAAACGGCGGCCCAGTACTTC; CDR3: CASSLNEKTAAQYF
D: NA; J: TRBJ1-2; V: TRBV28; size: few; DNA: TGTGCCAGCAGTATGGGGGGCTATGGCTACACCTTC; CDR3: CASSMGGYGYTF
D: NA; J: TRBJ1-1; V: TRBV6-2/TRBV6-3; size: NA; DNA: TGTGCCAGCAGTAAGGAACTAAACACTGAAGCTTTCTTT; CDR3: CASSKELNTEAFF
D: TRBD1; J: TRBJ1-3; V: TRBV7-2; size: once; DNA: TGTGCCAGCAGCCGCATGCAGGGGGCCTCTGGAAACACCATATATTTT; CDR3: CASSRMQGASGNTIYF
D: NA; J: TRBJ2-1; V: TRBV5-1; size: NA; DNA: TGCGCCAGCACCTCGGCTCCCGACTACAATGAGCAGTTCTTC; CDR3: CASTSAPDYNEQFF
D: NA; J: TRBJ2-5; V: TRBV11-2; size: NA; DNA: TGTGCCAGCAGCTTTAATTCTGGGGCCGGGGAGACCCAGTACTTC; CDR3: CASSFNSGAGETQYF
D: TRBD1; J: TRBJ2-7; V: TRBV29-1; size: few; DNA: TGCAGCGTCCGGGACAGGGGCCACGAGCAGTACTTC; CDR3: CSVRDRGHEQYF
D: NA; J: TRBJ1-1; V: TRBV7-2; size: NA; DNA: TGTGCCAGTTTCCTAAACCTAGGACCTTTCTTT; CDR3: CASFLNLGPFF
D: TRBD2; J: TRBJ2-1; V: TRBV29-1; size: many; DNA: TGCAGCGGAACAAGCGGGGTCTCCTACAATGAGCAGTTCTTC; CDR3: CSGTSGVSYNEQFF